This T cell receptor (beta chain) was identified during a study of identical twins. Broader study findings: Twin sharing of out-of-frame TCR alpha was underestimated by models in monozygotic pairs. Weaker excess twin sharing was observed in beta out-of-frame sequences.

TCRdb processed the 5' RACE reads anew with MiXCR; each CDR3 protein has one entry. The sample includes about 690,000 distinct CDR3 sequences, approximately 21% of them seen just once. Notes on this clonotype: Its specificity is not known.

Germline V CDR1 and CDR2: SQVTM, ANQGSEA. This CDR3 region has 13 residues. V dropped 4 bases and J dropped 3 bases, with 13 bases sitting between them. This sample was also put to use in a study of T cells expressing NK-cell markers. That paper states: TCR beta repertoires came from sorted CD3+CD56+NKG2C+, CD3+CD56+NKG2C- and CD3+CD56-NKG2C+ T cells. Sorting in several experiments was restricted by an anti-gamma-delta TCR antibody to alpha-beta TCR T cells.

The receptor was derived from a woman in her late teens or twenties in good health. The V call is TRBV29-1, the J call TRBJ2-7; D is possibly TRBD1 (6 bases). Sequencing was performed on PBMCs. The CDR3 protein is CSVAWTESYEQYF. Here the CDR3 DNA reads TGCAGCGTTGCCTGGACAGAGAGCTACGAGCAGTACTTC.